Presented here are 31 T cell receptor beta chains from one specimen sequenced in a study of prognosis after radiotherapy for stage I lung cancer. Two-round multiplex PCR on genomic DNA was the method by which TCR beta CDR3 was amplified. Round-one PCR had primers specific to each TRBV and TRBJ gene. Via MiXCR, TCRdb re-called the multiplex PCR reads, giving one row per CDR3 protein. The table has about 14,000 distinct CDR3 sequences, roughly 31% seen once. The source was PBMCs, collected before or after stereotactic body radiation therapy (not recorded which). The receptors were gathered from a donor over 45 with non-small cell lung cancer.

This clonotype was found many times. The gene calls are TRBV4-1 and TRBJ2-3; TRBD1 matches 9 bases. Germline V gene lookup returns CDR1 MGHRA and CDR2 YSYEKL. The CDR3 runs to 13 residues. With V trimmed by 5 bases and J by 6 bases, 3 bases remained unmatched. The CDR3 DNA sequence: TGCGCCAGCAGCGCTGACAGGGGGGATACGCAGTATTTT. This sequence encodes CASSADRGDTQYF.

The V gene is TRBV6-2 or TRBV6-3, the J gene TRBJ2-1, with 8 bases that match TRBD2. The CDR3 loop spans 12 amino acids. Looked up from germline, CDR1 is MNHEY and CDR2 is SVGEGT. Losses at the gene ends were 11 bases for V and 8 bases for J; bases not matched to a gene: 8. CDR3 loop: CAQGTRIHEQFF. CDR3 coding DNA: TGTGCCCAGGGGACTAGAATCCATGAGCAGTTCTTC.

CDR3 DNA sequence: TGCAGTGCTAGAGACCAGGGGACAGGGTTAGATGGCTACACCTTC. This sequence encodes CSARDQGTGLDGYTF. The rearrangement links TRBV20-1 to TRBJ1-2, with 9 nucleotides matching TRBD1. Germline assignment: CDR1 DFQATT and CDR2 SNEGSKA (reference sequence). The CDR3 runs to 15 residues. V was pared by 0 bases and J by 6 bases, with 8 bases of the junction left unmatched.

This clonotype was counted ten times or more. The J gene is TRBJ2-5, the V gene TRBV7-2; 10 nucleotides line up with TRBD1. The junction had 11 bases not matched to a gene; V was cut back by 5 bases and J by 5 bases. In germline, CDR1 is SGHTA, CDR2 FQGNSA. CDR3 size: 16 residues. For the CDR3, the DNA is TGTGCCAGCAGCCTCTACCGGGACAGGGGACGCGAGACCCAGTACTTC. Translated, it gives CASSLYRDRGRETQYF.

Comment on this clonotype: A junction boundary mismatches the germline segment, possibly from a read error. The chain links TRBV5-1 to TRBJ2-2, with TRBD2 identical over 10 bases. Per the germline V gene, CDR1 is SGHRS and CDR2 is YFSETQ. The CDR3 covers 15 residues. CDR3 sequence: CASSGLAVPTVELFF. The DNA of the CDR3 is TGCGCCAGCAGCGGACTAGCGGTACCCACCGTGGAGCTGTTTTTT.

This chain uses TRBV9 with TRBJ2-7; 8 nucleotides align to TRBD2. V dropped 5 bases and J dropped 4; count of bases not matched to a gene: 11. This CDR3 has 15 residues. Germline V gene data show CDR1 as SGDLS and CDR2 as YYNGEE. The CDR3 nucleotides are TGTGCCAGCAGATCCTGGCCGGGAGGGCGGTACGAGCAGTACTTC. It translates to CASRSWPGGRYEQYF.

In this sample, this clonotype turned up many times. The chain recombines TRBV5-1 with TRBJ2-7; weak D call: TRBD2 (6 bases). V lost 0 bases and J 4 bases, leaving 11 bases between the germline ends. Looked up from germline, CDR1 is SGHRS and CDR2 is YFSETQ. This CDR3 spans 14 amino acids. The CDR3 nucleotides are TGCGCCAGCAGCTTGGTGCGGGGAACGTACGAGCAGTACTTC. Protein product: CASSLVRGTYEQYF.

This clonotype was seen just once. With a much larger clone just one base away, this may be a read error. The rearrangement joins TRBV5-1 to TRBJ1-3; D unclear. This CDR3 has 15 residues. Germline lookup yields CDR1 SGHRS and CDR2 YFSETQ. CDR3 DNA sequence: TGCGCCAGCAGCTTGGAGGAAACTTCTGGAAACGCCATATATTTT. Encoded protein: CASSLEETSGNAIYF.

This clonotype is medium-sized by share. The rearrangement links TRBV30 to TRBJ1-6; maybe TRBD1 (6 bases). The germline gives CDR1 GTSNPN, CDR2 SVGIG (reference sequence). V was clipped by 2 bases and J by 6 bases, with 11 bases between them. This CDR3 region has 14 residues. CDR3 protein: CAWSMTRGNSPLHF. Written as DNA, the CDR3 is TGTGCCTGGAGTATGACCAGGGGTAATTCACCCCTCCACTTT.

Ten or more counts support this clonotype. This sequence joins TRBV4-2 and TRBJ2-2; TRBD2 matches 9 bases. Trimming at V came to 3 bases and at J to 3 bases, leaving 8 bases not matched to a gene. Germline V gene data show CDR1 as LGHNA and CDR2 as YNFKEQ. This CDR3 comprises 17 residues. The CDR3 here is CASSQREWTSDTGELFF. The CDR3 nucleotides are TGTGCCAGCAGCCAGAGGGAGTGGACTAGCGACACCGGGGAGCTGTTTTTT.

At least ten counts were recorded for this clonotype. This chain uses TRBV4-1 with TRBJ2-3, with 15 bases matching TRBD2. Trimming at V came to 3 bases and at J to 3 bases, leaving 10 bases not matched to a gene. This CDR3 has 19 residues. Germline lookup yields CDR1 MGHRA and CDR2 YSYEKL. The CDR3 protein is CASSHPGLAGGPGTDTQYF. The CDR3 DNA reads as TGCGCCAGCAGCCACCCAGGACTAGCGGGAGGGCCAGGGACAGATACGCAGTATTTT.

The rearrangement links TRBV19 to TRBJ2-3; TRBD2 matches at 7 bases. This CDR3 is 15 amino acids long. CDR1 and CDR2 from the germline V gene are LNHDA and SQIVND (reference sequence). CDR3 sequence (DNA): TGTGTCAGCACCAGCGGGACTACCAACACAGATACGCAGTATTTT. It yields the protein CVSTSGTTNTDTQYF.

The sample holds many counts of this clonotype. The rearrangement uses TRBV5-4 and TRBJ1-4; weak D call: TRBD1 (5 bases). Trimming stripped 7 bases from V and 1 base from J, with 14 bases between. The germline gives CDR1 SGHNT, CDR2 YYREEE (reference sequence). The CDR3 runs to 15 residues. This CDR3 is CASAPGGRTNEKLFF. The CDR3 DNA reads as TGTGCCAGCGCTCCCGGGGGTCGAACTAATGAAAAACTGTTTTTT.

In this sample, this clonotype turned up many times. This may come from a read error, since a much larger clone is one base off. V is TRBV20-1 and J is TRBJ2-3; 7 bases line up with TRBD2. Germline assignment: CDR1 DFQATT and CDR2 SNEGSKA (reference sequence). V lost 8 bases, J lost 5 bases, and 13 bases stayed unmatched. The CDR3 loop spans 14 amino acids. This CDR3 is CSSFGGSDRDTQYF. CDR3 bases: TGCAGTTCTTTTGGCGGGAGTGACAGAGATACGCAGTATTTT.

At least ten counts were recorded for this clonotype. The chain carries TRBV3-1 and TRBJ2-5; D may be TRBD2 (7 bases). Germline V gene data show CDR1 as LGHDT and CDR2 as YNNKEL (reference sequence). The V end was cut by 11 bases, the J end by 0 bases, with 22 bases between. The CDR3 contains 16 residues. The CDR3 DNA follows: TGTGCCGCTAGGGGGGGGGCGCTGGAAAACCAAGAGACCCAGTACTTC. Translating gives CAARGGALENQETQYF.

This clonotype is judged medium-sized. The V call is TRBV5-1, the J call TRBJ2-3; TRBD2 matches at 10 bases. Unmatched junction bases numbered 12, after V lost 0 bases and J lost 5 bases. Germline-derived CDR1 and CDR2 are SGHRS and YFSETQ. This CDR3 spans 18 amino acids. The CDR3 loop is CASSLDPRLAGTRDTQYF. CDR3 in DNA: TGCGCCAGCAGCTTGGACCCTCGACTAGCGGGCACTAGAGATACGCAGTATTTT.

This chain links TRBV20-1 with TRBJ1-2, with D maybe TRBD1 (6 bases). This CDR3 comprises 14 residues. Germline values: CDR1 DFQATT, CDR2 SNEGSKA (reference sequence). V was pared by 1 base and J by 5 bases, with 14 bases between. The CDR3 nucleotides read TGCAGTGCTAGAGTTGGGCAGGGGCCTTATGGCTACACCTTC. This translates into CSARVGQGPYGYTF.

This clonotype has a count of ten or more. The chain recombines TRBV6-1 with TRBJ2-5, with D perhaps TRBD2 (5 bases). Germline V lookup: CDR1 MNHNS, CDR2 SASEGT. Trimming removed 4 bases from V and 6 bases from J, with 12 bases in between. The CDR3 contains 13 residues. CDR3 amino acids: CASSGGLGKTQYF. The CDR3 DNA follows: TGTGCCAGCAGTGGCGGACTCGGGAAGACCCAGTACTTC.

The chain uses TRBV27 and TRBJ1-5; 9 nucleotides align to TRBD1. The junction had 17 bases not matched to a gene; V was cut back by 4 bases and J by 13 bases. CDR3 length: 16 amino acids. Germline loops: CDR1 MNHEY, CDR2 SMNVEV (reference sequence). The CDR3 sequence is CASSSELGQGGAAQHF. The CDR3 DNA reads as TGTGCCAGCAGTTCAGAGCTGGGACAGGGTGGTGCAGCGCAGCATTTT.

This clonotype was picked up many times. The CDR3 nucleotides are TGCAGTCCCCGGACAGGGGGCTACAATGAGCAGTTCTTC. Translated, it gives CSPRTGGYNEQFF. The chain uses TRBV20-1 and TRBJ2-1; TRBD1 matches 10 bases. Germline V gene data show CDR1 as DFQATT and CDR2 as SNEGSKA (reference sequence). The CDR3 covers 13 residues. V lost 8 bases and J lost 3; bases outside the gene matches: 4.

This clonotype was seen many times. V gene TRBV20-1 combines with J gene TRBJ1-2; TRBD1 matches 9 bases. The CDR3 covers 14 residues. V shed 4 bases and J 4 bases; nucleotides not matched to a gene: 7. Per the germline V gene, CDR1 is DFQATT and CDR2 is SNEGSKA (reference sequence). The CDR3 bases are TGCAGTGCTACAATACAGGGGGCTGGCTATGGCTACACCTTC. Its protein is CSATIQGAGYGYTF.

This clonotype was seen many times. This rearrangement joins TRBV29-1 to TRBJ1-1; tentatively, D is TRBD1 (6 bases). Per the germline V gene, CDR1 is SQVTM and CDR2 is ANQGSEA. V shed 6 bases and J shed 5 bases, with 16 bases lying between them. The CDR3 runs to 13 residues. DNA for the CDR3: TGCAGCGTGAGCGAGGGGGTAGGGACTGAAGCTTTCTTT. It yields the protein CSVSEGVGTEAFF.

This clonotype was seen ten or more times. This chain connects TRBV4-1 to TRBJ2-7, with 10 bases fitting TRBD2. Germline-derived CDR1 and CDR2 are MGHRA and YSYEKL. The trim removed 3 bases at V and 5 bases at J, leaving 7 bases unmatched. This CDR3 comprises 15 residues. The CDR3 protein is CASSQASGSMHEQYF. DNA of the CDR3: TGCGCCAGCAGCCAGGCTAGCGGGAGTATGCACGAGCAGTACTTC.

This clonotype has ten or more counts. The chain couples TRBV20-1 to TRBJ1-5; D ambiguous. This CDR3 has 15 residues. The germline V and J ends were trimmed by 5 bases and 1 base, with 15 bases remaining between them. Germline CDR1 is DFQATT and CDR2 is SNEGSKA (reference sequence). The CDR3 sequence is CSAPPGSQSNQPQHF. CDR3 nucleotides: TGCAGTGCTCCCCCAGGCTCTCAAAGCAATCAGCCCCAGCATTTT.

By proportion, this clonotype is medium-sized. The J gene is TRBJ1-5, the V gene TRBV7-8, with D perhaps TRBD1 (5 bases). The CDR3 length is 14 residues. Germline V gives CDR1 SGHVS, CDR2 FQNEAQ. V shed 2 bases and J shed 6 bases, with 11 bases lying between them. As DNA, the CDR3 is TGTGCCAGCAGCTTACGGGGCTTTGGTCAGCCCCAGCATTTT. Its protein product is CASSLRGFGQPQHF.

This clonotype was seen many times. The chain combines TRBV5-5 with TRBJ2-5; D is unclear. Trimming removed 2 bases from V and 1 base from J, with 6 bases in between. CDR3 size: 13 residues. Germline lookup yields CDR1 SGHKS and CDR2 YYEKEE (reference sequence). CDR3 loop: CASSFYSQETQYF. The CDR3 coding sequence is TGTGCCAGCAGCTTTTACAGCCAAGAGACCCAGTACTTC.

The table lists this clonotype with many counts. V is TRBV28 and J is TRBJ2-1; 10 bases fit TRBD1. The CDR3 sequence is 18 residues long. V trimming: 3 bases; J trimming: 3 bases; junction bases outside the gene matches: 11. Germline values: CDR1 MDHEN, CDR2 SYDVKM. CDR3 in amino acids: CASSLLGTGVPRYNEQFF. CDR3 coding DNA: TGTGCCAGCAGTTTGCTCGGGACAGGGGTTCCGCGCTACAATGAGCAGTTCTTC.

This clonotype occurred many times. CDR3 coding DNA: TGTGCCAGCAACGACGGGGGGAACACCGGGGAGCTGTTTTTT. It codes for CASNDGGNTGELFF. V gene TRBV6-1 combines with J gene TRBJ2-2; D perhaps matches TRBD2 (6 bases). The CDR3 runs to 14 residues. From germline, CDR1 is MNHNS and CDR2 SASEGT. Trimming left V 7 bases short and J 1 base short, with 10 bases between.

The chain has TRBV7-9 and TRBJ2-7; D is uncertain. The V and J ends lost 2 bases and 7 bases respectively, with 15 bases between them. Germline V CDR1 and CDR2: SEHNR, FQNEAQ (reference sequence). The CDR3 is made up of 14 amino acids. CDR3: CASSLLFPSSEQYF. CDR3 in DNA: TGTGCCAGCAGCTTATTATTTCCCTCCTCTGAGCAGTACTTC.

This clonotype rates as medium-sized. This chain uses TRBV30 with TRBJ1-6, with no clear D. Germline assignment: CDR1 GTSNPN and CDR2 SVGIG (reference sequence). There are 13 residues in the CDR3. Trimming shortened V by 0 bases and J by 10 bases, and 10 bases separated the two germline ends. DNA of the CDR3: TGTGCCTGGAGTGTTATGGCCTACTCACCCCTCCACTTT. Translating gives CAWSVMAYSPLHF.

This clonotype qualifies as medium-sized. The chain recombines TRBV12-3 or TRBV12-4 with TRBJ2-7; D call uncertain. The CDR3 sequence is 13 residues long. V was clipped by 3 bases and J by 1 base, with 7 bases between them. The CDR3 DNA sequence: TGTGCCAGCAGTTTTTCACGGTCCTACGAGCAGTACTTC. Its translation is CASSFSRSYEQYF.